The rows below give T cell receptor beta chains drawn from one sample of a study of T cells expressing NK-cell markers. From the 5' RACE reads, TCRdb lists one entry per CDR3 protein and no DNA. The sample table sets out about 110,000 distinct CDR3 sequences. Sequencing input: blood T cells: a sorted CD56 or NKG2C T cell subset, CD4+ or CD8+ T cells, or bulk PBMC T cells (not recorded which). Receptors originate from a woman aged 18-70 years in good health. Each CDR3 is given with its conserved first and last residue. Each record gives: V gene, clone size, J gene, CDR3 length, CDR3 protein. Where a row states a size, it is once, few, many or the class of an expanded clone; other rows omit it.

v_gene: TRBV4-3; abundance: medium-sized; j_gene: TRBJ2-1; len: 14; CDR3aa: CASSQDGAHNEQFF
v_gene: TRBV4-3; abundance: .; j_gene: TRBJ2-2; len: 14; CDR3aa: CASSPFEGTGELFF
v_gene: TRBV25-1; abundance: .; j_gene: TRBJ2-3; len: 14; CDR3aa: CASSDQGVTDTQYF
v_gene: TRBV6-6; abundance: .; j_gene: TRBJ2-1; len: 13; CDR3aa: CASSYVAGNEQFF
v_gene: TRBV7-6; abundance: .; j_gene: TRBJ2-7; len: 14; CDR3aa: CASSPTSGPYEQYF
v_gene: TRBV4-3; abundance: .; j_gene: TRBJ2-7; len: 17; CDR3aa: CASSQDFGGGPPYEQYF
v_gene: TRBV12-3/TRBV12-4; abundance: .; j_gene: TRBJ2-1; len: 16; CDR3aa: CASSPPPGGSYNEQFF
v_gene: TRBV29-1; abundance: .; j_gene: TRBJ2-1; len: 12; CDR3aa: CSGGGGGDEQFF
v_gene: TRBV7-6; abundance: .; j_gene: TRBJ1-5; len: 13; CDR3aa: CASSLAGFQPQHF
v_gene: TRBV25-1; abundance: .; j_gene: TRBJ1-5; len: 12; CDR3aa: CASSDSVQPQHF
v_gene: TRBV3-1; abundance: .; j_gene: TRBJ2-2; len: 16; CDR3aa: CASSQVGRPGAGELFF
v_gene: TRBV28; abundance: .; j_gene: TRBJ2-1; len: 13; CDR3aa: CASNREGLGEQFF
v_gene: TRBV7-8; abundance: .; j_gene: TRBJ2-1; len: 15; CDR3aa: CASRVGGSSYNEQFF
v_gene: TRBV29-1; abundance: .; j_gene: TRBJ2-5; len: 15; CDR3aa: CSASGGFGIQETQYF
v_gene: TRBV5-6; abundance: .; j_gene: TRBJ2-7; len: 14; CDR3aa: CASELGEGPHEQYF
v_gene: TRBV20-1; abundance: .; j_gene: TRBJ2-1; len: 14; CDR3aa: CSADEGANYNEQFF
v_gene: TRBV20-1; abundance: .; j_gene: TRBJ2-1; len: 15; CDR3aa: CSASALAGAYNEQFF
v_gene: TRBV11-3; abundance: .; j_gene: TRBJ2-3; len: 15; CDR3aa: CASSPQDRSWDTQYF
v_gene: TRBV7-9; abundance: .; j_gene: TRBJ2-3; len: 17; CDR3aa: CASSFPGTVSFTDTQYF
v_gene: TRBV4-1; abundance: .; j_gene: TRBJ1-1; len: 12; CDR3aa: CASSQGDTEAFF
v_gene: TRBV5-1; abundance: .; j_gene: TRBJ1-2; len: 14; CDR3aa: CASSLVSSGYGYTF
v_gene: TRBV7-2; abundance: .; j_gene: TRBJ2-5; len: 14; CDR3aa: CASSLIGEAETQYF
v_gene: TRBV12-3/TRBV12-4; abundance: .; j_gene: TRBJ2-2; len: 14; CDR3aa: CASSLTSQIGELFF
v_gene: TRBV20-1; abundance: .; j_gene: TRBJ2-5; len: 12; CDR3aa: CSASWGGETQYF
v_gene: TRBV28; abundance: .; j_gene: TRBJ2-7; len: 15; CDR3aa: CASSRLGAEVNEQYF
v_gene: TRBV12-3/TRBV12-4; abundance: .; j_gene: TRBJ2-2; len: 15; CDR3aa: CASTGGPGYGGELFF
v_gene: TRBV12-5; abundance: .; j_gene: TRBJ2-5; len: 18; CDR3aa: CASGLVPAPLTGVETQYF
v_gene: TRBV3-1; abundance: .; j_gene: TRBJ2-1; len: 12; CDR3aa: CASSQMDSEQFF
v_gene: TRBV11-1; abundance: .; j_gene: TRBJ2-4; len: 19; CDR3aa: CASSPKDRGLVSAKNIQYF
v_gene: TRBV2; abundance: .; j_gene: TRBJ2-3; len: 13; CDR3aa: CASRPLAGILEYF
v_gene: TRBV7-6; abundance: .; j_gene: TRBJ2-7; len: 15; CDR3aa: CASSPSGTASYEQYF
v_gene: TRBV5-4; abundance: .; j_gene: TRBJ2-7; len: 12; CDR3aa: CASSSGSYEQYF
v_gene: TRBV27; abundance: .; j_gene: TRBJ1-6; len: 13; CDR3aa: CASSLRTGGVVHF
v_gene: TRBV13; abundance: .; j_gene: TRBJ2-1; len: 12; CDR3aa: CASSRGTGEQFF
v_gene: TRBV14; abundance: .; j_gene: TRBJ2-5; len: 15; CDR3aa: CASSQDYAGEETQYF